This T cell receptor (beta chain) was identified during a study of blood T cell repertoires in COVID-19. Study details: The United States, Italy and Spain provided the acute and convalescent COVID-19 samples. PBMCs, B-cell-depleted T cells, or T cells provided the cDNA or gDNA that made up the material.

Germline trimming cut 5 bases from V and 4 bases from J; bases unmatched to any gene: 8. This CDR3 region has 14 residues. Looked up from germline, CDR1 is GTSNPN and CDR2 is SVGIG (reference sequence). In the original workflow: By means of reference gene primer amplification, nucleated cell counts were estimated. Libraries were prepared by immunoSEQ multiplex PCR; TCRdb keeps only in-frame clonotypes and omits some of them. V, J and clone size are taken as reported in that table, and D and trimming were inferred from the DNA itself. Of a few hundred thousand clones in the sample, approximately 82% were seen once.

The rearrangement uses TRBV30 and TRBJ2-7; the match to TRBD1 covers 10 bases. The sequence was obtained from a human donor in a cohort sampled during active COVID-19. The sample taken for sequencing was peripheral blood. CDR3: CAWDRQGALYEQYF. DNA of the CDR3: TGTGCCTGGGATAGACAGGGGGCTCTGTACGAGCAGTACTTC.